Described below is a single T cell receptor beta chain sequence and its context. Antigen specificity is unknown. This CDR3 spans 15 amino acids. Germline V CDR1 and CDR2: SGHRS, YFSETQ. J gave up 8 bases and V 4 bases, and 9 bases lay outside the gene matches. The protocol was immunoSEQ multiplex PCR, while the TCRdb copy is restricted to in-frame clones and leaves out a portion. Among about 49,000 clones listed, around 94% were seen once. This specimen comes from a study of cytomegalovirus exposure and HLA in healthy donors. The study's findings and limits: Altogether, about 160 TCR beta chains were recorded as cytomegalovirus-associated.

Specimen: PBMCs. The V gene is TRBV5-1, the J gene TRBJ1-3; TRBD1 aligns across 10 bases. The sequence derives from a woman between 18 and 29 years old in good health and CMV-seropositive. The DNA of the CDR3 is TGCGCCAGCAGCCTGGACAGGGGGTCTCGGGACACCATATATTTT. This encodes CASSLDRGSRDTIYF.